These T cell receptor beta chains were read from a single sample in a study of cytomegalovirus exposure and HLA in healthy donors. Repertoires were generated with immunoSEQ multiplex PCR, while TCRdb's copy carries only in-frame clones and drops some. The sample yields under 200,000 clones, approximately 85% seen once. Sequencing input: PBMCs. Source of these receptors: a man between 18 and 35 years old in good health and CMV-seropositive. The conserved cysteine and the conserved F or W are not part of the CDR3 here. Fields, in order: clone size, J gene, V gene, CDR3 protein. Only some rows state a clone size, as once, few, many or a class for expanded clones.

size: NA; J: TRBJ1-2; V: TRBV4-1; CDR3: ASSQVGLLGGYT
size: NA; J: TRBJ1-5; V: TRBV19; CDR3: ASNRDRGGNQPQH
size: once; J: TRBJ2-3; V: TRBV6-6; CDR3: ASSSGLAGVADTQY
size: NA; J: TRBJ2-7; V: TRBV28; CDR3: ASSTGRSVGYEQY
size: once; J: TRBJ2-7; V: TRBV7-2; CDR3: ASTISPGGPYEQY
size: NA; J: TRBJ2-3; V: TRBV7-2; CDR3: ASSASGIAGGRDTQY
size: few; J: TRBJ2-3; V: TRBV7-4; CDR3: ASSSPGTLATNTQY
size: NA; J: TRBJ2-3; V: TRBV5-6; CDR3: ASSSGGLAGEYTDTQY
size: NA; J: TRBJ1-5; V: TRBV21-1; CDR3: ASSMGGQGSNQPQH
size: NA; J: TRBJ1-6; V: TRBV27; CDR3: ASTLGRGSYNSPLH
size: few; J: TRBJ1-6; V: TRBV5-5; CDR3: ASSLGGSNSPLH
size: NA; J: TRBJ1-2; V: TRBV4-1; CDR3: ASSRDRVVGGYT
size: NA; J: TRBJ1-1; V: TRBV5-1; CDR3: ASSLGGQGWTEAF
size: NA; J: TRBJ2-1; V: TRBV19; CDR3: ASSPRTGGFNEQF
size: NA; J: TRBJ2-3; V: TRBV5-1; CDR3: ASTISGAASTDTQY
size: NA; J: TRBJ2-1; V: TRBV9; CDR3: ASSVIGTSYNEQF
size: NA; J: TRBJ2-3; V: TRBV11-2; CDR3: ASSHTLGQGAADTQY